The TCR beta chain under discussion was sequenced for a study of circulating and synovial CD4+ cells in juvenile arthritis. Overall study findings and caveats: Bulk blood CD4 samples held at least an order of magnitude more or fewer genomes than CPL. Bulk blood CD4 repertoires were more diverse than these.

TCRdb keeps only in-frame clones here, not all; method: immunoSEQ multiplex PCR. The repertoire consists of around 14,000 clones, with over 80% occurring once and the leading ten covering about 3.6%. This clone was detected only once. Antigen unknown. Sequenced samples came from active juvenile idiopathic arthritis patients. This clonotype was obtained from a human patient with juvenile idiopathic arthritis. Some clones in this sample may be carry-over from other donors' samples. The sequencing sample was made of CD4+ T cells from synovial fluid.

The CDR3 nucleotides read TGTGCCTCGGGACAGGGCTATGGCTACACCTTC. Its translation is CASGQGYGYTF. This rearrangement joins TRBV25-1 to TRBJ1-2, with 9 bases aligning to TRBD1. The CDR3 is 11 amino acids. Germline CDR1 and CDR2: MGHDK and SYGVNS. V gave up 11 bases and J gave up 4 bases; unmatched junction bases: 2.